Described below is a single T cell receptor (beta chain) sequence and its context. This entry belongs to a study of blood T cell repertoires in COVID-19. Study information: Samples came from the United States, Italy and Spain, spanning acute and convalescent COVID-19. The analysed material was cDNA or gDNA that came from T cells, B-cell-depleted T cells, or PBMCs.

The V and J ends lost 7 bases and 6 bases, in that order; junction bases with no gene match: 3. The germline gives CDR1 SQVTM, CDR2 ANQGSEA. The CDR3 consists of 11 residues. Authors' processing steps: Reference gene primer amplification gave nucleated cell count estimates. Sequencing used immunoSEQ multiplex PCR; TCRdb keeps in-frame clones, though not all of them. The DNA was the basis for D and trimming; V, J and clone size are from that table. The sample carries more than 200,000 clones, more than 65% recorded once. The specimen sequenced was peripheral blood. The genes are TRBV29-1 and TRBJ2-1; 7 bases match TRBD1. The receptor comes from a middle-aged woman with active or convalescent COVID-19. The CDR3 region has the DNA TGCAGCGCGGGACAGAGCAATGAGCAGTTCTTC. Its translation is CSAGQSNEQFF.